This entry lists 18 T cell receptor beta chains sequenced from one sample in a study of blood T cells in healthy people across ages. Through a sample-barcoded 5' primer and a J-beta primer mix, a second PCR was run for roughly 6 to 11 cycles. One entry per CDR3 protein, called by TCRdb with MiXCR from the 5' RACE reads. The repertoire holds fewer than 950,000 distinct CDR3 sequences, around half seen once, with roughly two fifths in the top ten. Sequences were obtained from blood. The origin of the receptors is a man older than 75 in good health.

V gene TRBV5-1 combines with J gene TRBJ1-5; TRBD1 matches at 7 bases. This CDR3 region has 15 residues. CDR1 and CDR2 from the germline V gene are SGHRS and YFSETQ. The V gene end was trimmed by 4 bases and the J gene end by 2 bases; junction bases not matched to a gene: 6. As DNA, the CDR3 is TGCGCCAGCAGCCGGGACAGCGGAGGCAATCAGCCCCAGCATTTT. It specifies CASSRDSGGNQPQHF. The whole variable domain, remainder taken from reference TRBV5-1 and TRBJ1-5, is KAGVTQTPRYLIKTRGQQVTLSCSPISGHRSVSWYQQTPGQGLQFLFEYFSETQRNKGNFPGRFSGRQFSNSRSEMNVSTLELGDSALYLCASSRDSGGNQPQHFGDGTRLSIL.

The V and J genes are TRBV10-2 and TRBJ2-2; possibly TRBD2 for D (6 bases). V lost 5 bases and J lost 5, with 12 bases in between. Germline V gene data show CDR1 as WSHSY and CDR2 as SAAADI. This CDR3 is 14 amino acids long. CDR3: CASSHEGGTGELFF. The CDR3 DNA reads TGCGCCAGCAGTCACGAGGGAGGAACCGGGGAGCTGTTTTTT.

This chain joins TRBV29-1 and TRBJ2-2; 8 bases map to TRBD2. V was clipped by 5 bases and J by 4 bases; unmatched bases: 6. Germline V CDR1 and CDR2: SQVTM, ANQGSEA. This CDR3 comprises 14 residues. This chain's CDR3 is CSVPAGVGTGELFF. The DNA of the CDR3 is TGCAGCGTTCCAGCGGGAGTGGGCACCGGGGAGCTGTTTTTT.

The chain joins TRBV7-9 to TRBJ2-3, with TRBD2 identical over 8 bases. Trimming removed 5 bases from V and 2 bases from J; junction bases left unmatched: 9. This CDR3 has 16 amino acids. The germline CDR1 and CDR2 sequences are SEHNR and FQNEAQ (reference sequence). The DNA for the CDR3 is TGTGCCAGCAGCCTTCGGGAGGGCCCGACCACAGATACGCAGTATTTT. It encodes CASSLREGPTTDTQYF.

This sequence joins TRBV5-1 and TRBJ2-1; 9 bases line up with TRBD1. The CDR3 sequence is 15 residues long. CDR1 SGHRS and CDR2 YFSETQ come from the germline V gene. After removal of 2 bases from V and 8 bases from J, the junction contained 8 bases not matched to a gene. The DNA for the CDR3 is TGCGCCAGCAGCTTACCGGGACAGGGAGGCGATGAGCAGTTCTTC. The encoded protein is CASSLPGQGGDEQFF.

The gene calls are TRBV5-1 and TRBJ2-7, with a weak D call TRBD1 (5 bases). Trimming removed 4 bases from V and 6 bases from J, with 17 bases in between. The germline V gene has CDR1 SGHRS and CDR2 YFSETQ. The CDR3 contains 14 residues. CDR3 in amino acids: CASSVVAVGAEQYF. For the CDR3, the DNA is TGCGCCAGCAGCGTGGTCGCGGTTGGGGCCGAGCAGTACTTC.

The chain links TRBV5-5 to TRBJ1-2, with 10 bases identical to TRBD1. The CDR3 length is 18 residues. Germline CDR1 and CDR2: SGHKS and YYEKEE (reference sequence). V gave up 2 bases and J gave up 1 base; unmatched junction bases: 11. Here the CDR3 reads CASSFTGTGAEFNYGYTF. The DNA of the CDR3 is TGTGCCAGCAGCTTTACCGGGACAGGGGCCGAATTTAACTATGGCTACACCTTC.

This chain joins TRBV3-1 and TRBJ2-2; 8 nucleotides agree with TRBD1. Per germline, CDR1 LGHDT and CDR2 YNNKEL (reference sequence). CDR3 length equals 15 residues. J lost 6 bases, V lost 6 bases, and 9 bases had no gene match. CDR3 region: CASSDRGIGPGELFF. CDR3 bases: TGTGCCAGCAGTGACAGGGGAATTGGGCCCGGGGAGCTGTTTTTT.

V and J are TRBV20-1 and TRBJ2-1; TRBD2 matches 11 bases. Trimming at V came to 3 bases and at J to 7 bases, leaving 2 bases not matched to a gene. The germline V gene has CDR1 DFQATT and CDR2 SNEGSKA (reference sequence). This CDR3 is 13 amino acids long. The chain's CDR3 is CSARGLAENEQFF. The CDR3 DNA reads TGCAGTGCTAGGGGACTAGCGGAAAATGAGCAGTTCTTC.

CDR3 protein: CSAITSGRSSYNEQFF. The DNA of the CDR3 is TGCAGTGCAATCACTAGCGGGCGTAGCTCCTACAATGAGCAGTTCTTC. The chain carries TRBV20-1 and TRBJ2-1; 9 nucleotides align to TRBD2. Trimming removed 6 bases from V and 0 bases from J; junction bases left unmatched: 9. The CDR3 consists of 16 residues. Germline lookup yields CDR1 DFQATT and CDR2 SNEGSKA (reference sequence).

V is TRBV10-1 and J is TRBJ2-5; 7 bases are shared with TRBD1. The DNA end is more similar to TRBJ2-7, so the J call may be wrong. The CDR3 is 14 residues long. The germline V gene has CDR1 WNHNN and CDR2 SYGVQD (reference sequence). The CDR3 is CASSQSRGSNEQYF. In nucleotides, the CDR3 is TGCGCCAGCAGTCAATCCAGGGGGAGCAACGAGCAGTACTTC.

J is TRBJ2-5 and V is TRBV27; D remains unclear. CDR3 length equals 13 residues. Germline CDR1 and CDR2: MNHEY and SMNVEV (reference sequence). The V gene lost 5 bases and the J gene lost 5 bases, with 12 bases spanning the gap. CDR3: CASSPRSRETQYF. The CDR3 region has the DNA TGTGCCAGCAGTCCACGGTCTCGGGAGACCCAGTACTTC.

The chain has TRBV20-1 and TRBJ2-7, with TRBD1 identical over 8 bases. Per germline, CDR1 DFQATT and CDR2 SNEGSKA (reference sequence). V was clipped by 5 bases and J by 5 bases; unmatched bases: 11. CDR3 length: 14 residues. The CDR3 sequence is CSAAHRDRRNEQYF. The DNA of the CDR3 is TGCAGTGCTGCGCACCGGGACAGGCGCAACGAGCAGTACTTC.

This clonotype was counted between two and nine times. V is TRBV7-9 and J is TRBJ2-7; 9 bases match TRBD2. This CDR3 contains 16 residues. Germline V gene data show CDR1 as SEHNR and CDR2 as FQNEAQ (reference sequence). V trimming: 2 bases; J trimming: 2 bases; junction bases outside the gene matches: 7. This CDR3 reads CASSLMGLAGTYEQYF. In DNA form, the CDR3 reads TGTGCCAGCAGCTTAATGGGGCTAGCGGGAACCTACGAGCAGTACTTC.

The chain carries TRBV20-1 and TRBJ2-7; D may match TRBD1 or TRBD2 (7 bases each). Germline CDR1 is DFQATT and CDR2 is SNEGSKA (reference sequence). Between the trimmed V and J ends, which lost 5 bases and 2 bases, there was a span of 13 bases. The CDR3 has 13 residues. DNA for the CDR3: TGCAGTGCTCAGGGGGAGGGACCCTACGAGCAGTACTTC. It codes for CSAQGEGPYEQYF.

The J gene is TRBJ2-7, the V gene TRBV5-1; 10 bases match TRBD2. Germline lookup yields CDR1 SGHRS and CDR2 YFSETQ. The CDR3 runs to 15 residues. V dropped 2 bases and J dropped 5; count of bases not matched to a gene: 7. The CDR3 DNA is TGCGCCAGCAGCTTCAAAGCGGGAGGGCCACACGAGCAGTACTTC. This encodes CASSFKAGGPHEQYF.

This clonotype was recorded a few times. The chain recombines TRBV6-2 or TRBV6-3 with TRBJ2-1; D gene uncertain. V shed 4 bases and J shed 0 bases, with 13 bases lying between them. CDR1 and CDR2 from the germline V gene are MNHEY and SVGEGT. The CDR3 covers 16 residues. The CDR3 loop is CASSLDGSSSYNEQFF. The CDR3 DNA follows: TGTGCCAGCAGTTTGGACGGGTCGAGCTCCTACAATGAGCAGTTCTTC.

This rearrangement joins TRBV6-2 or TRBV6-3 to TRBJ1-1; D is ambiguous. The CDR3 runs 14 residues. With 6 bases removed from V and 1 base from J, the gap between germline ends came to 12 bases. CDR1 and CDR2 from the germline V gene are MNHEY and SVGEGT. The CDR3: CASSHQKGNTEAFF. The CDR3 DNA is TGTGCCAGCAGCCACCAGAAGGGGAACACTGAAGCTTTCTTT.